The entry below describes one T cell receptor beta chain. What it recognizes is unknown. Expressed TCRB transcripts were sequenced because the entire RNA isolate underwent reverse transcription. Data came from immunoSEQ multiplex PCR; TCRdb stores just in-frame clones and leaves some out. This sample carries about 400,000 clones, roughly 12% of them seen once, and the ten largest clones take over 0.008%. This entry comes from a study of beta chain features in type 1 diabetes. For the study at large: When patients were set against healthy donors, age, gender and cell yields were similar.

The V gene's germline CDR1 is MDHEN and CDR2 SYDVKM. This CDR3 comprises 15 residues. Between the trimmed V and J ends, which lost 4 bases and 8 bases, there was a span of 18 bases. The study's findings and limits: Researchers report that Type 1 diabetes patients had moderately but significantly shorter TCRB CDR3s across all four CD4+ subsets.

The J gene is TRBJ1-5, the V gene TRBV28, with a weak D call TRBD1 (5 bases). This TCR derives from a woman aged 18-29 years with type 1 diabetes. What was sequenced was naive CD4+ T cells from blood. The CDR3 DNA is TGTGCCAGCAGTTCCCCCCCGGGGGTGGTAGAGCCCCAGCATTTT. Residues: CASSSPPGVVEPQHF. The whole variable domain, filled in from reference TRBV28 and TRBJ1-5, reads DVKVTQSSRYLVKRTGEKVFLECVQDMDHENMFWYRQDPGLGLRLIYFSYDVKMKEKGDIPEGYSVSREKKERFSLILESASTNQTSMYLCASSSPPGVVEPQHFGDGTRLSIL.